This T cell receptor (beta chain) was observed in a study of T cell repertoires in cytomegalovirus infection. MiXCR, run by TCRdb on the reads, gives a single entry per CDR3 protein. Seen here are fewer than 850,000 distinct CDR3 sequences, under 35% observed once, and the top ten hold over 10%. The V end lost 2 bases, the J end lost 0 bases, and 13 bases lay between the germline ends. The CDR3 sequence is 16 residues long. CDR1 LGHDT and CDR2 YNNKEL come from the germline V gene (reference sequence). Worth noting for this clonotype: Its antigen is as yet unknown.

This material consisted of cultured CD8+ T cells from PBMCs, taken from culture after CMV antigen stimulation. The rearrangement joins TRBV3-1 to TRBJ1-1, with D possibly matching TRBD1 (5 bases). The sequence came from a human donor in good health (CMV status not recorded). Some clones in this sample may be carry-over from other donors' samples. DNA for the CDR3: TGTGCCAGCAGCCAAATGGGACGGACCATGAACACTGAAGCTTTCTTT. Protein: CASSQMGRTMNTEAFF.